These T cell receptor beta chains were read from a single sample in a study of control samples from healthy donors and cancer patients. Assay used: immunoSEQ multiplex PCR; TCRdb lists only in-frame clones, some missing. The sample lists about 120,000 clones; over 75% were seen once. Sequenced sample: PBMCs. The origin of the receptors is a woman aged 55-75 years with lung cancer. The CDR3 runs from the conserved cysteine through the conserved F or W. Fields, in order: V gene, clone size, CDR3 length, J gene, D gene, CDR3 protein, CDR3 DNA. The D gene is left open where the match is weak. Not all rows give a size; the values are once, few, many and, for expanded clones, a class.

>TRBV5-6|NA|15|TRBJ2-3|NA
CASSLGLTSTDTQYF
TGTGCCAGCAGCTTGGGACTGACTAGCACAGATACGCAGTATTTT
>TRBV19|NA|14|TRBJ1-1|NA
CATFTPGAGTEAFF
TGTGCCACTTTCACCCCGGGGGCCGGTACTGAAGCTTTCTTT
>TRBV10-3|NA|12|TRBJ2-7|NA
CASGAGTYEQYF
TGTGCCTCAGGGGCGGGGACCTACGAGCAGTACTTC
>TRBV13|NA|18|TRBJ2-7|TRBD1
CASSFGLGQGESSYEQYF
TGTGCCAGCAGCTTTGGGTTGGGACAGGGGGAATCCTCCTACGAGCAGTACTTC
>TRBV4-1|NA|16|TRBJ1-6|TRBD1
CASSRGTGSDNSPLHF
TGCGCCAGCAGCCGAGGGACAGGGTCAGATAATTCACCCCTCCACTTT
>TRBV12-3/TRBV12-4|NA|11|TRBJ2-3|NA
CASSPLDTQYF
TGTGCCAGCAGCCCCCTAGATACGCAGTATTTT
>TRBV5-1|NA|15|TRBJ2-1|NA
CASSLDEGPYNEQFF
TGCGCCAGCAGCTTAGACGAGGGGCCCTACAATGAGCAGTTCTTC
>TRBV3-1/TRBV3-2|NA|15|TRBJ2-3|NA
CASRNRDFSTDTQYF
TGTGCCAGCAGGAACCGGGACTTTAGCACAGATACGCAGTATTTT
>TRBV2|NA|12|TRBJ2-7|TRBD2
CASKRGLGEQYF
TGTGCCAGCAAGCGGGGTCTAGGTGAGCAGTACTTC
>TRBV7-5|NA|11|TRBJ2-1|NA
CARSFQNEQFF
TGTGCCAGAAGCTTTCAAAATGAGCAGTTCTTC
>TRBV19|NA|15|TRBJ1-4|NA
CASTGLEEGNEKLFF
TGTGCCAGTACCGGACTTGAGGAGGGTAATGAAAAACTGTTTTTT
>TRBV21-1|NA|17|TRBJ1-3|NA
CASSNRDRGRSGNTIYF
TGTGCCAGCAGCAACCGGGACAGGGGAAGATCCGGAAACACCATATATTTT
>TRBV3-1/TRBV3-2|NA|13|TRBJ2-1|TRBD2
CASSRLAGREQFF
TGTGCCAGCAGCCGACTAGCGGGGCGTGAGCAGTTCTTC
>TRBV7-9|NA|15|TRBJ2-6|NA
CASSGDSSGANVLTF
TGTGCCAGCAGTGGTGACAGCTCTGGGGCCAACGTCCTGACTTTC
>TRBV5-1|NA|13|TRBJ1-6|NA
CASSSVVDSPLHF
TGCGCCAGCAGCTCTGTGGTGGATTCACCCCTCCACTTT
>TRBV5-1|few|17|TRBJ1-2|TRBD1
CASSIGTGGELSGGYTF
TGCGCCAGCAGCATAGGGACAGGGGGCGAATTATCGGGTGGCTACACCTTC
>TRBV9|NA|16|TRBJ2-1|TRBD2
CASSPLSGTPYNEQFF
TGTGCCAGCAGCCCACTGAGCGGGACCCCCTACAATGAGCAGTTCTTC
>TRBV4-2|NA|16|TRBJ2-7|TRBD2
CASTNGLAGGTYEQYF
TGTGCCAGCACCAATGGACTAGCGGGGGGTACCTACGAGCAGTACTTC
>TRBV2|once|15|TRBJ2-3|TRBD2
CASSFGGRHGDTQYF
TGTGCCAGCAGTTTCGGGGGGAGGCATGGAGATACGCAGTATTTT